This T cell receptor beta chain was obtained from a study of cytomegalovirus exposure and HLA in healthy donors. Study conclusions and caveats: In a later analysis, TCR beta V- and J-gene trimming was associated with a missense DCLRE1C variant. When analyzed later, the rates of TCR association showed variation by HLA locus, with DRB1 the most and HLA-C the fewest. TCR beta chains associated with HLA were, in a later analysis, more clonally expanded than equally common others.

The germline gives CDR1 SQVTM, CDR2 ANQGSEA. V lost 5 bases to trimming and J lost 3 bases, with 8 bases between them. The CDR3 totals 11 residues. A note on this clone: Its antigen is still unknown.

The PCR ran on 60 Vbeta and 13 Jbeta primers. Sequencing was performed with immunoSEQ multiplex PCR; in TCRdb, only in-frame clones are kept and a portion is missing. The sample has 90,000 to 130,000 clones; 76% are singletons. The source material was PBMCs. This TCR was recovered from a man aged 25 to 45 in good health and CMV-seropositive. The chain joins TRBV29-1 to TRBJ2-7, with D perhaps TRBD2 (5 bases). The CDR3 spells CSVRDLYEQYF. As DNA, the CDR3 is TGCAGCGTTCGGGATCTCTACGAGCAGTACTTC.